Below are 23 T cell receptor beta chains sequenced from a single sample in a study of metastatic and nonmetastatic thyroid tumors. Not a single patient had been given any form of treatment at any point before undergoing thyroid surgery. TCRdb ran MiXCR on the PCR reads. The top ten hold more than 8% of the sample, which has over 35,000 clones, approximately 13% seen once. Material for sequencing was blood. Receptor source: a female donor with papillary thyroid cancer or a benign thyroid nodule (not recorded which). Some clones in this sample may be carry-over from other donors' samples.

This clone was observed at least ten times. V gene TRBV4-2 combines with J gene TRBJ1-3, with D tentatively TRBD1 (5 bases). The V and J ends lost 2 bases and 4 bases respectively, with 15 bases between them. Germline-derived CDR1 and CDR2 are LGHNA and YNFKEQ. The CDR3 has 16 residues. In DNA, the CDR3 is TGTGCCAGCAGCCAACTCCGGGGCCCCACAGGAAACACCATATATTTT. Protein product: CASSQLRGPTGNTIYF.

The chain joins TRBV20-1 to TRBJ1-2; 12 bases match TRBD1. CDR1 DFQATT and CDR2 SNEGSKA come from the germline V gene (reference sequence). The CDR3 length is 17 residues. V shed 1 base and J 3 bases; nucleotides not matched to a gene: 9. The CDR3 nucleotides read TGCAGTGCTAGAGCCCGGGACAGGGGGCGTCTCTACTATGGCTACACCTTC. Its translation: CSARARDRGRLYYGYTF.

V is TRBV11-1 and J is TRBJ2-3; D gene uncertain. The CDR3 consists of 15 residues. V lost 2 bases and J lost 4, with 13 bases in between. The germline V gene encodes CDR1 SGHAT and CDR2 FQDESV (reference sequence). CDR3 residues: CASSLHPGVSDTQYF. CDR3 coding DNA: TGTGCCAGCAGCTTACACCCTGGGGTATCAGATACGCAGTATTTT.

This clone was seen repeatedly, ten times or more. The gene calls are TRBV6-5 and TRBJ2-2; 8 bases are shared with TRBD2. The V and J ends lost 2 bases and 4 bases, in that order; junction bases with no gene match: 3. The CDR3 length is 15 residues. In germline, CDR1 is MNHEY, CDR2 SVGAGI. In DNA form, the CDR3 reads TGTGCCAGCAGTTACCTAGCGGGTTTCACCGGGGAGCTGTTTTTT. Encoded protein: CASSYLAGFTGELFF.

This clone occurred many times. This sequence joins TRBV29-1 and TRBJ2-1, with 10 nucleotides matching TRBD2. V lost 7 bases, J lost 0 bases, and 3 bases stayed unmatched. The CDR3 runs 14 residues. Germline lookup yields CDR1 SQVTM and CDR2 ANQGSEA. This CDR3 reads CSAPSGSSYNEQFF. CDR3 sequence (DNA): TGCAGCGCCCCTAGCGGGAGCTCCTACAATGAGCAGTTCTTC.

To note about this clone: This likely comes from a read error, as the CDR3 has no conserved phenylalanine or tryptophan at its end. The limits of the CDR3 on the DNA are not certain, so only TCRdb's listed CDR3 is given. The genes are TRBV19 and TRBJ1-3. Per germline, CDR1 LNHDA and CDR2 SQIVND (reference sequence). The CDR3 has 10 amino acids, counting both end residues. This CDR3 reads CASSYGTSPR.

This chain connects TRBV9 to TRBJ2-2, with D unclear. Germline values: CDR1 SGDLS, CDR2 YYNGEE. CDR3 length: 13 amino acids. The V end was cut by 0 bases, the J end by 5 bases, with 5 bases between. The CDR3 loop is CASSVARTGELFF. The CDR3 nucleotides are TGTGCCAGCAGCGTAGCGCGGACCGGGGAGCTGTTTTTT.

In this sample, this clone turned up many times. The chain joins TRBV7-9 to TRBJ1-1; D possibly corresponds to TRBD1 (5 bases). Germline lookup yields CDR1 SEHNR and CDR2 FQNEAQ (reference sequence). Deletions cut 4 bases from V and 3 bases from J, with 12 bases between. CDR3 length: 14 amino acids. CDR3 DNA: TGTGCCAGCAGCTCCTCGGGCAGGGACACTGAAGCTTTCTTT. Amino acids: CASSSSGRDTEAFF.

This clone is labeled medium-sized. J is TRBJ1-1 and V is TRBV28, with TRBD1 identical over 10 bases. CDR3 length equals 14 residues. Germline lookup yields CDR1 MDHEN and CDR2 SYDVKM. Losses at the gene ends were 8 bases for V and 1 base for J; bases not matched to a gene: 4. The CDR3 loop is CASGDRGPNTEAFF. CDR3 DNA sequence: TGTGCCAGCGGGGACAGGGGACCGAACACTGAAGCTTTCTTT. Full variable domain (rest looked up from reference TRBV28 and TRBJ1-1): DVKVTQSSRYLVKRTGEKVFLECVQDMDHENMFWYRQDPGLGLRLIYFSYDVKMKEKGDIPEGYSVSREKKERFSLILESASTNQTSMYLCASGDRGPNTEAFFGQGTRLTVV.

This clone came up many times. V is TRBV20-1 and J is TRBJ2-7, with D perhaps matching TRBD2 (6 bases). CDR1 is DFQATT and CDR2 is SNEGSKA in the germline V gene (reference sequence). Between the trimmed V and J ends, which lost 3 bases and 3 bases, there was a span of 15 bases. The CDR3 spans 14 residues. The CDR3 spells CSASVGGLHYEQYF. In nucleotides, the CDR3 is TGCAGTGCTAGTGTGGGAGGCCTCCACTACGAGCAGTACTTC.

The chain has TRBV6-1 and TRBJ1-2; D is ambiguous. Germline values: CDR1 MNHNS, CDR2 SASEGT. The CDR3 consists of 14 residues. The V end was cut by 4 bases, the J end by 4 bases, with 13 bases between. The CDR3 bases are TGTGCCAGCAGTGGGCCCAGCGATATCTATGGCTACACCTTC. Translating gives CASSGPSDIYGYTF.

Notes on this clone: The germline gene is not matched at one end of the junction; a read error may be the cause. The chain carries TRBV28 and TRBJ2-2; possibly TRBD1 for D (6 bases). The CDR3 is made up of 15 amino acids. Germline V gene data show CDR1 as MDHEN and CDR2 as SYDVKM. The CDR3 nucleotides read TGTGCCAGCATCCCAGGGACAACGAACACCGGTGAGCTGTTTTTT. Residues: CASIPGTTNTGELFF.

This clone came up many times. The J gene is TRBJ2-1, the V gene TRBV12-3 or TRBV12-4; TRBD2 matches at 16 bases. This CDR3 is built from 17 residues. The V gene end was trimmed by 5 bases and the J gene end by 10 bases; junction bases not matched to a gene: 11. Here the CDR3 DNA reads TGTGCCAGCAGTCCGGGACTAGCGGGAGGGCGGGTGGGGGAGCAGTTCTTC. This encodes CASSPGLAGGRVGEQFF.

This clone was recorded a few times. The chain recombines TRBV12-3 or TRBV12-4 with TRBJ2-1; D is uncertain. Between the trimmed V and J ends, which lost 6 bases and 2 bases, there was a span of 17 bases. CDR3 size: 16 residues. CDR3: CASSTLSVGPYNEQFF. CDR3 bases: TGTGCCAGCAGCACCCTATCGGTAGGGCCCTACAATGAGCAGTTCTTC.

The chain is built from TRBV2 and TRBJ2-7; 8 nucleotides match TRBD2. With 6 bases clipped from V and 4 bases from J, the junction kept 8 bases outside the gene matches. Germline loops: CDR1 SNHLY, CDR2 FYNNEI. The CDR3 loop spans 14 amino acids. CDR3 amino acids: CASSGAGERYEQYF. The CDR3 coding sequence is TGTGCCAGCAGCGGAGCGGGAGAGAGGTACGAGCAGTACTTC.

The chain employs TRBV27 and TRBJ2-3; 12 nucleotides match TRBD2. This CDR3 region has 17 residues. Germline V gene sequence: CDR1 MNHEY, CDR2 SMNVEV (reference sequence). V gave up 4 bases and J gave up 2 bases; unmatched junction bases: 7. CDR3 loop: CASSSRLAGAVTDTQYF. The CDR3 DNA is TGTGCCAGCAGTTCCCGACTAGCGGGAGCGGTCACAGATACGCAGTATTTT.

This clone was seen ten or more times. The chain links TRBV7-9 to TRBJ2-7; 7 bases fit TRBD1. Germline V gene lookup returns CDR1 SEHNR and CDR2 FQNEAQ (reference sequence). The CDR3 covers 13 residues. V was clipped by 5 bases and J by 4 bases; unmatched bases: 5. CDR3 amino acids: CASSPDRTYEQYF. CDR3 DNA sequence: TGTGCCAGCAGCCCGGACAGGACATACGAGCAGTACTTC.

This clone came up many times. The J gene is TRBJ2-5, the V gene TRBV7-8; D perhaps matches TRBD2 (5 bases). Trimming pared 1 base from V and 0 bases from J, leaving 15 bases between. CDR1 is SGHVS, CDR2 FQNEAQ, per germline. This CDR3 is built from 17 residues. The CDR3 nucleotides are TGTGCCAGCAGCTTAGAAGGGCTAGCAACCCACCAAGAGACCCAGTACTTC. It codes for CASSLEGLATHQETQYF.

In its sample, this clone was seen many times. The gene calls are TRBV27 and TRBJ1-1, with D possibly being TRBD1 (5 bases). Germline V gene data show CDR1 as MNHEY and CDR2 as SMNVEV (reference sequence). V lost 4 bases and J lost 0, with 12 bases in between. This CDR3 has 15 amino acids. In DNA form, the CDR3 reads TGTGCCAGCAGTTCGAGGGACGGGATGAACACTGAAGCTTTCTTT. Its translation: CASSSRDGMNTEAFF.

In this sample, this clone turned up many times. The chain joins TRBV11-2 to TRBJ2-7; D gene uncertain. Germline CDR1 is SGHAT and CDR2 is FQNNGV. The CDR3 sequence is 13 residues long. Trimming removed 1 base from V and 3 bases from J, with 7 bases in between. In DNA, the CDR3 is TGTGCCAGCAGCTTAGTTGCAGGCTACGAGCAGTACTTC. It encodes CASSLVAGYEQYF. The full variable domain, its missing parts supplied by reference TRBV11-2 and TRBJ2-7, is EAGVAQSPRYKIIEKRQSVAFWCNPISGHATLYWYQQILGQGPKLLIQFQNNGVVDDSQLPKDRFSAERLKGVDSTLKIQPAKLEDSAVYLCASSLVAGYEQYFGPGTRLTVT.

This clone was picked up many times. This chain uses TRBV20-1 with TRBJ1-3, with TRBD1 identical over 8 bases. The CDR3 has 15 residues. Germline CDR1 DFQATT, CDR2 SNEGSKA (reference sequence). Trimming at V came to 2 bases and at J to 5 bases, leaving 8 bases not matched to a gene. The chain's CDR3 is CSARISGGSRNTIYF. The CDR3 bases are TGCAGTGCTAGAATTTCAGGGGGCAGTAGAAACACCATATATTTT.

This clone was counted at least ten times. The chain couples TRBV5-1 to TRBJ2-3; D is tentatively TRBD1 or TRBD2 (6 bases each). This CDR3 contains 12 residues. V was pared by 7 bases and J by 8 bases, with 14 bases between. CDR1 is SGHRS, CDR2 YFSETQ, per germline. CDR3 residues: CASGGEGGTQYF. The CDR3 nucleotides are TGCGCCAGCGGGGGAGAGGGGGGTACGCAGTATTTT.

There are a few counts of this clone. Possible read error: a much larger clone is one base away. V usage is TRBV27 and J usage is TRBJ2-1; D gene uncertain. The CDR3 is made up of 15 amino acids. The ends were cut back, 5 bases at V and 0 bases at J, with 11 bases in the middle. Germline V lookup: CDR1 MNHEY, CDR2 SMNVEV (reference sequence). In DNA form, the CDR3 reads TGTGCCAGCAGTCTGGATTGGGGCTCCTACAATGAGCAGTTCTTC. It translates to CASSLDWGSYNEQFF.